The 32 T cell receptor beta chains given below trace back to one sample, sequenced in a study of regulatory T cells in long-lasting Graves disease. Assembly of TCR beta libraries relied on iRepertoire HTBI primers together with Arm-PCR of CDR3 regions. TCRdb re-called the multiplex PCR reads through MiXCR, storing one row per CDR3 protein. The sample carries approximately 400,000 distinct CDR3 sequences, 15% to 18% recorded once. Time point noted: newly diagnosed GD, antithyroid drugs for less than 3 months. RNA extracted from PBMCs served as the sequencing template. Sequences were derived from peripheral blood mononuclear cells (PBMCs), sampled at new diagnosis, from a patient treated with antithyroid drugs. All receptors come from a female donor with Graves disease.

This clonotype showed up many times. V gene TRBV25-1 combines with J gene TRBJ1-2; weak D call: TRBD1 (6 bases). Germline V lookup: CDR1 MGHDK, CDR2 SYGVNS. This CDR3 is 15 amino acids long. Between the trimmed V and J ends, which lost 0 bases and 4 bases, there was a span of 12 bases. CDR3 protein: CASSEYSGAAYGYTF. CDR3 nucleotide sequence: TGTGCCAGCAGTGAATATTCAGGGGCGGCCTATGGCTACACCTTC.

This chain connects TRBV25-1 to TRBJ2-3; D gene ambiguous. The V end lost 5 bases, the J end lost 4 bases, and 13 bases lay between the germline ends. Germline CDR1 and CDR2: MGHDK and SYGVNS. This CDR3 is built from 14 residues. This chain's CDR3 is CASSSARLPDTQYF. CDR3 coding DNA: TGTGCCAGCAGTTCGGCGAGACTTCCAGATACGCAGTATTTT.

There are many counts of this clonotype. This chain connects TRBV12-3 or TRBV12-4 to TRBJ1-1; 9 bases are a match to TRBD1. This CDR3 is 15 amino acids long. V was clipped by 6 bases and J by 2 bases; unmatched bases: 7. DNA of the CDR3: TGTGCCAGCAGCCATTACAGGGGGCAAAACACTGAAGCTTTCTTT. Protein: CASSHYRGQNTEAFF.

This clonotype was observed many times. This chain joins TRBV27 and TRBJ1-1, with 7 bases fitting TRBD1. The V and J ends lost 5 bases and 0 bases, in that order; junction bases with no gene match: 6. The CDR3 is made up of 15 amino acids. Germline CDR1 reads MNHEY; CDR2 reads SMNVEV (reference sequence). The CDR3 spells CASSVRGSMNTEAFF. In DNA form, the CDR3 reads TGTGCCAGCAGTGTCAGGGGGTCCATGAACACTGAAGCTTTCTTT.

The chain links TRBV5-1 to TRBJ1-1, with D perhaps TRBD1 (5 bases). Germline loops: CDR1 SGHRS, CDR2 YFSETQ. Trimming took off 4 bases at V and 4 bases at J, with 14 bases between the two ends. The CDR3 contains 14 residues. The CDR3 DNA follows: TGCGCCAGCAGCCCGGGACGGATGATCACTGAAGCTTTCTTT. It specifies CASSPGRMITEAFF.

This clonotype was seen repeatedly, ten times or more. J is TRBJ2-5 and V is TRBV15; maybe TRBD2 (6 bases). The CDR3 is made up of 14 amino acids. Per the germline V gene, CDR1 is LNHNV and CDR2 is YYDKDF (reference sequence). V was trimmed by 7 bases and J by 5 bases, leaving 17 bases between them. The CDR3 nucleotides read TGTGCCACCAACAAACCGGGGGTTGCGGAGACCCAGTACTTC. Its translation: CATNKPGVAETQYF.

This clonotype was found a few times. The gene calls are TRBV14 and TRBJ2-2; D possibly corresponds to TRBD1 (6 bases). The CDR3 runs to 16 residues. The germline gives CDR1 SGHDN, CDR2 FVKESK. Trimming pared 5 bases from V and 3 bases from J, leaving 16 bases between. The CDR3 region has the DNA TGTGCCAGCAGCTTCGGGACAAAACAAGACACCGGGGAGCTGTTTTTT. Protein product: CASSFGTKQDTGELFF.

The CDR3 spells CASSQDLAGDTQYF. The CDR3 DNA is TGTGCCAGCAGCCAAGATCTTGCAGGAGATACGCAGTATTTT. The chain couples TRBV3-1 to TRBJ2-3; D not certain. CDR1 and CDR2 (germline): LGHDT, YNNKEL (reference sequence). The V and J ends lost 0 bases and 5 bases respectively, with 9 bases between them. The CDR3 runs to 14 residues.

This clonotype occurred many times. The CDR3 here is CASRLMRDSPYEQYF. The CDR3 nucleotides read TGTGCCAGCAGGCTGATGAGGGACAGTCCCTACGAGCAGTACTTC. The rearrangement links TRBV6-1 to TRBJ2-7; TRBD1 agrees at 7 bases. Germline V lookup: CDR1 MNHNS, CDR2 SASEGT. The CDR3 consists of 15 residues. Losses at the gene ends were 6 bases for V and 2 bases for J; bases not matched to a gene: 10.

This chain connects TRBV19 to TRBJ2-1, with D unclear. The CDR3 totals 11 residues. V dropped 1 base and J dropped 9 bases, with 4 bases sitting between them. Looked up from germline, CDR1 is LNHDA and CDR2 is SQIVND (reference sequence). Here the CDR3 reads CASSIAGEQFF. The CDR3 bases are TGTGCCAGTAGTATAGCCGGTGAGCAGTTCTTC. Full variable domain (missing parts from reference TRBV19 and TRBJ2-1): DGGITQSPKYLFRKEGQNVTLSCEQNLNHDAMYWYRQDPGQGLRLIYYSQIVNDFQKGDIAEGYSVSREKKESFPLTVTSAQKNPTAFYLCASSIAGEQFFGPGTRLTVL.

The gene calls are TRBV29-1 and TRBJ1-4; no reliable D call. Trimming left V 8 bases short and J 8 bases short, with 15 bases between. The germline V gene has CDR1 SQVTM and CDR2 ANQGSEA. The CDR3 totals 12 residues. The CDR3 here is CSCRSPGEKLFF. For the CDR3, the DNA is TGCAGCTGCCGATCACCCGGCGAAAAACTGTTTTTT.

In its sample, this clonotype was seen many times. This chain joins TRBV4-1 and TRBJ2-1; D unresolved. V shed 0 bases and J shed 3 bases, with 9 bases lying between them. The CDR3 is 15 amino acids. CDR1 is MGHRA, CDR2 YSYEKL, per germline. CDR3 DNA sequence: TGCGCCAGCAGCCAAGAGTCTAGGGACTACAATGAGCAGTTCTTC. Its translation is CASSQESRDYNEQFF.

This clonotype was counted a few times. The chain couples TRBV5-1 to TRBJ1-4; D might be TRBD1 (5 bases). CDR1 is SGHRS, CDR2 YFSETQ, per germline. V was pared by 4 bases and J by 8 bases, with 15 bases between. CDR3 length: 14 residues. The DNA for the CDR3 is TGCGCCAGCAGCCTTGACGAGGGGCGCGAAAAACTGTTTTTT. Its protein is CASSLDEGREKLFF.

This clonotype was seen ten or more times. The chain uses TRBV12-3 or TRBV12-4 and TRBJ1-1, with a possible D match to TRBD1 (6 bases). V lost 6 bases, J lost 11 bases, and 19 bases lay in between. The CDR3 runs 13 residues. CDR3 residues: CASSHPRGLGAFF. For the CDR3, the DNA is TGTGCCAGCAGCCACCCACGGGGGCTGGGGGCTTTCTTT.

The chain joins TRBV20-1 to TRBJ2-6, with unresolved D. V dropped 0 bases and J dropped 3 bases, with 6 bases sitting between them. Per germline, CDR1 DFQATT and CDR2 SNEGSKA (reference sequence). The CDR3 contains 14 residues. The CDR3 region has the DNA TGCAGTGCTAGAGACGCTGATGGGGCCAACGTCCTGACTTTC. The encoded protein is CSARDADGANVLTF.

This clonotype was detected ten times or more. DNA for the CDR3: TGTGCCAGCAGCGCCAACGGAGGAAGCACTGAAGCTTTCTTT. Encoded protein: CASSANGGSTEAFF. The chain uses TRBV6-1 and TRBJ1-1; D is unresolved. Germline values: CDR1 MNHNS, CDR2 SASEGT. CDR3 size: 14 residues. Deletions cut 6 bases from V and 4 bases from J, with 15 bases between.

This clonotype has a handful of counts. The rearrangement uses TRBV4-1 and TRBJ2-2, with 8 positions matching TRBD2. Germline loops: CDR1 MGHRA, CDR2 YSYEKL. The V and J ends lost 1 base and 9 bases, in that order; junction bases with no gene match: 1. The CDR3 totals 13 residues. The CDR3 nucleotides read TGCGCCAGCAGCCAAGGCGGGGGGCGGGAGCTGTTTTTT. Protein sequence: CASSQGGGRELFF.

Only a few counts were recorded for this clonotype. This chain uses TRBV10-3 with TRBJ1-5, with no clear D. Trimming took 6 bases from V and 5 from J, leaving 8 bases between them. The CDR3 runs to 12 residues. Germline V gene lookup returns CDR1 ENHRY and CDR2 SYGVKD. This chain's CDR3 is CAISLGDQPQHF. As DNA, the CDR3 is TGTGCCATCAGCCTCGGCGATCAGCCCCAGCATTTT.

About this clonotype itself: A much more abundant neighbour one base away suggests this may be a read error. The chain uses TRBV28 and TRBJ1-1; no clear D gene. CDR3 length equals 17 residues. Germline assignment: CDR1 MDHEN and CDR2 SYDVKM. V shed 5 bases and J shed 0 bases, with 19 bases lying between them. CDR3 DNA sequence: TGTGCCAGCAGTCCCCGGGCAGCGTGGTCCTTGAACACTGAAGCTTTCTTT. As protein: CASSPRAAWSLNTEAFF.

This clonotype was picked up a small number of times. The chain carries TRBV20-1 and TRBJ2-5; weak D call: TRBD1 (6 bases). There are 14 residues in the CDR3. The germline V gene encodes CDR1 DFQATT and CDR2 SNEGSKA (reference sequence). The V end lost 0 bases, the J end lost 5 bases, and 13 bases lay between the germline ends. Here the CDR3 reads CSARDLQGSETQYF. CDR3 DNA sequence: TGCAGTGCTAGAGATCTCCAGGGGAGCGAGACCCAGTACTTC.

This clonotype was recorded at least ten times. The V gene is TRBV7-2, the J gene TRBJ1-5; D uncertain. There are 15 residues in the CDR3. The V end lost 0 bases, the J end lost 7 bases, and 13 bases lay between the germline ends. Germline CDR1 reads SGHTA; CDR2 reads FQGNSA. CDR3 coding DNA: TGTGCCAGCAGCTTAGCGTCAGGCTCAGGACAGCCCCAGCATTTT. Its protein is CASSLASGSGQPQHF.

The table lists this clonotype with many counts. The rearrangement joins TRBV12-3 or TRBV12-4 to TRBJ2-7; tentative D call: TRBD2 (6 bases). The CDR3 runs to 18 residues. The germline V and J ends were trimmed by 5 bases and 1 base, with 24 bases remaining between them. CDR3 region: CASSRSPLRRGTSYEQYF. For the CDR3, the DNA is TGTGCCAGCAGTCGCTCACCGCTTAGGCGGGGAACGTCCTACGAGCAGTACTTC.

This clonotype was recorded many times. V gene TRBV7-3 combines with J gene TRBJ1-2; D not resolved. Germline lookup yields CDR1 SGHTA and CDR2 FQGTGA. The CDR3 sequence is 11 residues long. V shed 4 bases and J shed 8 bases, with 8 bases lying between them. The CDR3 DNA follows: TGTGCCAGCAGCTCCCCACGGGGCTACACCTTC. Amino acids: CASSSPRGYTF.

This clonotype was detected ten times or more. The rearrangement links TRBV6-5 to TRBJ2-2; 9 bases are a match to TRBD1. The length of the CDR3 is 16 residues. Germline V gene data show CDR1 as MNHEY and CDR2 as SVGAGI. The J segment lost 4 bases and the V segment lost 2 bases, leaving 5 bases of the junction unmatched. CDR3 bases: TGTGCCAGCAGTTACCCCGGACAGGGGAGCACCGGGGAGCTGTTTTTT. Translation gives CASSYPGQGSTGELFF.

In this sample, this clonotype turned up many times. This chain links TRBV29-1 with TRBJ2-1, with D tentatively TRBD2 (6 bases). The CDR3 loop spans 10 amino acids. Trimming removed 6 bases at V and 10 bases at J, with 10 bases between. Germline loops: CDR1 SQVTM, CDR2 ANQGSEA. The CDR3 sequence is CSVSLAEQFF. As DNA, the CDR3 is TGCAGCGTATCCCTAGCGGAGCAGTTCTTC.

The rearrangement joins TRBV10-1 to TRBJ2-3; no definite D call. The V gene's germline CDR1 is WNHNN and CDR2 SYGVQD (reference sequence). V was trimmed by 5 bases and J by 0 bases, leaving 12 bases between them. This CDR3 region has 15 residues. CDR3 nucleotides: TGCGCCAGCAGTAAAGGTCGAACTAGCACAGATACGCAGTATTTT. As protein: CASSKGRTSTDTQYF.

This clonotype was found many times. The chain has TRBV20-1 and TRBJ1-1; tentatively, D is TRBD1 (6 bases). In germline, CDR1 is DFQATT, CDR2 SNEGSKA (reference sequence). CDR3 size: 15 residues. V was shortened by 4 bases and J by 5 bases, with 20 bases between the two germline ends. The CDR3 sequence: CSATKHGQSATEAFF. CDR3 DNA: TGCAGTGCTACAAAACACGGACAGTCGGCTACTGAAGCTTTCTTT.

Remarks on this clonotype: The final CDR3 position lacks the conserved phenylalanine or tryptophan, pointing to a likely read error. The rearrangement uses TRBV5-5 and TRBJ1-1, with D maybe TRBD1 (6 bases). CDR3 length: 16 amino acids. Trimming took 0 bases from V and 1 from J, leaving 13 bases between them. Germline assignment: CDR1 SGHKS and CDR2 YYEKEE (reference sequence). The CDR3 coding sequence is TGTGCCAGCAGCTTGGGATTTGACAGGAGGAACACTGAAGCTTTCCTT. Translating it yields CASSLGFDRRNTEAFL.

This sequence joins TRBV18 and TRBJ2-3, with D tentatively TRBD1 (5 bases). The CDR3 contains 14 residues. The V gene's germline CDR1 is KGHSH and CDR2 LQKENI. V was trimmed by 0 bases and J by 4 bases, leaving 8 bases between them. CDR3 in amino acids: CASSPPVGADTQYF. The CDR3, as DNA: TGTGCCAGCTCACCACCCGTAGGGGCAGATACGCAGTATTTT. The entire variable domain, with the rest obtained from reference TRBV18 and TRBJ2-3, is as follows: NAGVMQNPRHLVRRRGQEARLRCSPMKGHSHVYWYRQLPEEGLKFMVYLQKENIIDESGMPKERFSAEFPKEGPSILRIQQVVRGDSAAYFCASSPPVGADTQYFGPGTRLTVL.

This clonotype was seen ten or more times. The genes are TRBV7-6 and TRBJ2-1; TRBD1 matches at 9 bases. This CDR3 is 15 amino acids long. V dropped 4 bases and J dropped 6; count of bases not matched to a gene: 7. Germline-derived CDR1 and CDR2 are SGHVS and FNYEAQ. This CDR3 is CASSSGTGWVNEQFF. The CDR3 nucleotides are TGTGCCAGCAGCTCCGGGACAGGGTGGGTCAATGAGCAGTTCTTC.

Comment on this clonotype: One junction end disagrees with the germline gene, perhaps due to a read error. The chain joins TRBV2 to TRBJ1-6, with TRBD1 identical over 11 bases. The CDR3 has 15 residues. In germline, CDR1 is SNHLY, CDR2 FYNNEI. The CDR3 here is CAGSGQGAENSPLHF. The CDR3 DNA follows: TGTGCCGGCAGCGGACAGGGGGCGGAGAATTCACCCCTCCACTTT.

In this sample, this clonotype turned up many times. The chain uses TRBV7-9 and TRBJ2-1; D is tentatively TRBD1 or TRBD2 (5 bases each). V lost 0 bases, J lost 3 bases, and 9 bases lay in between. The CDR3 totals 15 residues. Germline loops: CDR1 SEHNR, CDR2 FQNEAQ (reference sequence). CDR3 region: CASSLARDVYNEQFF. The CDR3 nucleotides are TGTGCCAGCAGCTTAGCCCGGGACGTCTACAATGAGCAGTTCTTC.